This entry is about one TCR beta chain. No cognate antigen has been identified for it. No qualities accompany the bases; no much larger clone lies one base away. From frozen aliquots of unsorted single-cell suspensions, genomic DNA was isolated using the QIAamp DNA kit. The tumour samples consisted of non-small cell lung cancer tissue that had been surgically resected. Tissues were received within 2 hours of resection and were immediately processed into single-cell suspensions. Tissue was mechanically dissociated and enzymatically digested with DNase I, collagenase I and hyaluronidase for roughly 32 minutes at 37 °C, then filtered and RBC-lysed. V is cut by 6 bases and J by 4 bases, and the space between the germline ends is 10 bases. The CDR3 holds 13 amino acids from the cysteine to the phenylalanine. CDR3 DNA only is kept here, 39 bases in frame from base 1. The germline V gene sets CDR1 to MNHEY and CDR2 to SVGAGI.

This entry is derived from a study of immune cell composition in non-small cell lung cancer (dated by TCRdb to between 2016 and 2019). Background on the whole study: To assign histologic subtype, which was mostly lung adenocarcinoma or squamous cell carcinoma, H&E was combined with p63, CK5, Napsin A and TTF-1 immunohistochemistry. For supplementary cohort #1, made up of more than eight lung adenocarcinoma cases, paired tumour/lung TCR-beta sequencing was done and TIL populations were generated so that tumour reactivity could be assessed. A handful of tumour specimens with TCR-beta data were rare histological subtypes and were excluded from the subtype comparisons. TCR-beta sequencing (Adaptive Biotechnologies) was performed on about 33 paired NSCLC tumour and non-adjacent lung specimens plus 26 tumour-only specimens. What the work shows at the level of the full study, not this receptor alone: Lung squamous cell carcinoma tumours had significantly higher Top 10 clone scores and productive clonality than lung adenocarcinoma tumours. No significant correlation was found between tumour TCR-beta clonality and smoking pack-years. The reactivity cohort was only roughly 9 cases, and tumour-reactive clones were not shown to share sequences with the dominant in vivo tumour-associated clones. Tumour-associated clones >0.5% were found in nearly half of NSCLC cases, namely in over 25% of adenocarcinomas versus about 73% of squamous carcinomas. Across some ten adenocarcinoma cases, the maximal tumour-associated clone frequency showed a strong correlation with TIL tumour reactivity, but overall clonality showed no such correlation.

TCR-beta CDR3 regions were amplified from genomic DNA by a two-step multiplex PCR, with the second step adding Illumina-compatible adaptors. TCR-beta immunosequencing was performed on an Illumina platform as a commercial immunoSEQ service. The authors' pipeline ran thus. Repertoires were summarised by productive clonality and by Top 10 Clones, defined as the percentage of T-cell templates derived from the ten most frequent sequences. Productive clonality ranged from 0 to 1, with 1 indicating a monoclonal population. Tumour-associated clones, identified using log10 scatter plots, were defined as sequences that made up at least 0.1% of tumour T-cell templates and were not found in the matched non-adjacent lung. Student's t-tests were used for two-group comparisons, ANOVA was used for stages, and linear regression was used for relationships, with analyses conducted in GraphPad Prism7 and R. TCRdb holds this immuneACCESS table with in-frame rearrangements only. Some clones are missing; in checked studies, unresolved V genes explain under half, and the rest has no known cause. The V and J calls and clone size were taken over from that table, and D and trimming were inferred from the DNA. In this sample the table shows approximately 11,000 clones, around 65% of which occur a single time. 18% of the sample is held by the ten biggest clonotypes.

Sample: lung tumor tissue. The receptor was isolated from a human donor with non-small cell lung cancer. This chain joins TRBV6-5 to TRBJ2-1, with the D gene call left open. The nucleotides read TGTGCCAGCAGAAGACACATATACAATGAGCAGTTCTTC. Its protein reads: CASRRHIYNEQFF.